The 7 T cell receptor beta chains given below trace back to one sample, sequenced in a study of shared clonotypes between healthy human individuals. TCRdb keeps only in-frame clones here, not all; method: immunoSEQ multiplex PCR. The sample records over 400,000 clones, roughly 80% being singletons. The material sequenced was PBMCs. All receptors derive from a woman between 35 and 50 years old in good health. Some clones in this sample may be carry-over from other donors' samples.

The chain uses TRBV7-6 and TRBJ1-1; D uncertain. V was shortened by 2 bases and J by 0 bases, with 10 bases between the two germline ends. Germline CDR1 reads SGHVS; CDR2 reads FNYEAQ. The CDR3 has 15 residues. CDR3 amino acids: CASSLWPEMNTEAFF. CDR3 in DNA: TGTGCCAGCAGCTTATGGCCGGAAATGAACACTGAAGCTTTCTTT.

The gene calls are TRBV5-1 and TRBJ2-7; D gene unclear. Trimming cost V 1 base and J 2 bases, with 10 bases left between them. The CDR3 spans 14 residues. Germline V gene lookup returns CDR1 SGHRS and CDR2 YFSETQ. In DNA, the CDR3 is TGCGCCAGCAGCTTGATTGAAACCACCTACGAGCAGTACTTC. Translation: CASSLIETTYEQYF.

The gene calls are TRBV25-1 and TRBJ1-3; TRBD1 agrees at 7 bases. V shed 4 bases, J shed 9 bases, and the junction held 6 bases outside the gene matches. Germline values: CDR1 MGHDK, CDR2 SYGVNS. The CDR3 covers 13 residues. The chain's CDR3 is CASSGGRGPTIYF. CDR3 coding DNA: TGTGCCAGCAGTGGTGGGAGGGGGCCCACCATATATTTT.

The chain uses TRBV11-2 and TRBJ2-3, with 11 bases fitting TRBD2. V dropped 4 bases and J dropped 5; count of bases not matched to a gene: 2. CDR3 length: 14 amino acids. Germline CDR1 reads SGHAT; CDR2 reads FQNNGV. As DNA, the CDR3 is TGTGCCAGCAGCTCCGGACTAGCGGGAGATACGCAGTATTTT. This translates into CASSSGLAGDTQYF.

On this clone itself: This is likely an artifact of a read error, given a far larger clone one base away. This sample includes further DNA sequences coding for the same CDR3. The chain uses TRBV4-1 and TRBJ1-2, with D maybe TRBD1 (5 bases). Germline loops: CDR1 MGHRA, CDR2 YSYEKL. The CDR3 totals 17 residues. CDR3: CASSQAPGQGTNYGYTF. The DNA for the CDR3 is TGCGCCAGCAGCCAAGCCCCGGGGCAGGGAACTAACTATGGCTACACATTC.

The J gene is TRBJ2-2, the V gene TRBV11-1; D unclear. Trimming shortened V by 1 base and J by 6 bases, and 15 bases separated the two germline ends. From germline, CDR1 is SGHAT and CDR2 FQDESV (reference sequence). This CDR3 has 16 amino acids. The DNA for the CDR3 is TGTGCCAGCAGCTTAGTATGGACCAGGCCGCCCGGGGAGCTGTTTTTT. This encodes CASSLVWTRPPGELFF.

This clone was recorded only once. This chain links TRBV5-3 with TRBJ1-1; D ambiguous. TRBV5-3 falls under the ORF class, with uncertain function. Trimming took off 1 base at V and 3 bases at J, with 7 bases between the two ends. The CDR3 covers 13 residues. The CDR3 spells CARSLFKDTEAFF. CDR3 DNA sequence: TGTGCCAGAAGCTTGTTTAAGGACACTGAAGCTTTCTTT.